Following are 10 T cell receptor beta chains from one sample sequenced in a study of blood T cell repertoires in COVID-19. Some clones are missing from TCRdb's copy, which holds only in-frame ones; the method was immunoSEQ multiplex PCR. The profile shows around 50,000 clones, over 90% of them singletons. The source material was peripheral blood. Receptors originate from a man between 60 and 75 years old with COVID-19, enrolled during active disease.

The chain links TRBV2 to TRBJ1-2, with D uncertain. In germline, CDR1 is SNHLY, CDR2 FYNNEI. This CDR3 is 14 amino acids long. The V end was cut by 3 bases, the J end by 1 base, with 9 bases between. CDR3 amino acids: CASSEAINNYGYTF. CDR3 nucleotides: TGTGCCAGCAGTGAGGCAATTAATAACTATGGCTACACCTTC.

This clone has only a few counts. The rearrangement uses TRBV11-2 and TRBJ2-7; D is possibly TRBD2 (5 bases). The V end was cut by 0 bases, the J end by 6 bases, with 6 bases between. Germline-derived CDR1 and CDR2 are SGHAT and FQNNGV. There are 12 residues in the CDR3. This CDR3 is CASSLDRGEQYF. In DNA form, the CDR3 reads TGTGCCAGCAGCTTAGATCGGGGCGAGCAGTACTTC.

The chain couples TRBV11-2 to TRBJ1-1; the D gene is possibly TRBD1 (5 bases). The CDR3 spans 17 residues. V dropped 5 bases and J dropped 1 base, with 20 bases sitting between them. Germline V lookup: CDR1 SGHAT, CDR2 FQNNGV. This CDR3 is CASSPGRARRGNTEAFF. For the CDR3, the DNA is TGTGCCAGCAGCCCCGGGCGGGCGAGGAGGGGGAACACTGAAGCTTTCTTT.

This chain connects TRBV5-1 to TRBJ2-7; D might be TRBD1 (6 bases). CDR1 and CDR2 from the germline V gene are SGHRS and YFSETQ. Between the trimmed V and J ends, which lost 1 base and 2 bases, there was a span of 10 bases. CDR3 length: 14 amino acids. CDR3 sequence reads: CASSLRDTPYEQYF. As DNA, the CDR3 is TGCGCCAGCAGCTTGCGGGACACCCCCTACGAGCAGTACTTC.

The rearrangement uses TRBV7-3 and TRBJ2-1; a possible D gene is TRBD2 (6 bases). This CDR3 has 17 amino acids. Germline values: CDR1 SGHTA, CDR2 FQGTGA. Trimming shortened V by 5 bases and J by 7 bases, and 24 bases separated the two germline ends. The CDR3 protein is CASSRGRSGYAENEQFF. CDR3 sequence (DNA): TGTGCCAGCAGCCGGGGGAGGTCGGGTTATGCAGAGAATGAGCAGTTCTTC. The entire variable domain, with the rest obtained from reference TRBV7-3 and TRBJ2-1, is as follows: GAGVSQTPSNKVTEKGKYVELRCDPISGHTALYWYRQSLGQGPEFLIYFQGTGAADDSGLPNDRFFAVRPEGSVSTLKIQRTERGDSAVYLCASSRGRSGYAENEQFFGPGTRLTVL.

The rearrangement links TRBV18 to TRBJ2-5; D is possibly TRBD2 (5 bases). Trimming took off 3 bases at V and 5 bases at J, with 10 bases between the two ends. The length of the CDR3 is 13 residues. Per germline, CDR1 KGHSH and CDR2 LQKENI. CDR3 loop: CASSPAGMETQYF. In nucleotides, the CDR3 is TGTGCCAGCTCACCGGCCGGGATGGAGACCCAGTACTTC.

The rearrangement uses TRBV19 and TRBJ2-3; 13 nucleotides line up with TRBD2. Germline CDR1 LNHDA, CDR2 SQIVND (reference sequence). The CDR3 is 16 amino acids. The V and J ends lost 5 bases and 5 bases, in that order; junction bases with no gene match: 7. For the CDR3, the DNA is TGTGCCAGTAGTTTCCGGACTAGCGGGAGTCAAGATACGCAGTATTTT. Translation gives CASSFRTSGSQDTQYF.

This clone appeared a single time. The genes are TRBV2 and TRBJ2-6; D is uncertain. The CDR3 contains 14 residues. V was cut by 3 bases and J by 3 bases, with 6 bases left in between. Germline CDR1 SNHLY, CDR2 FYNNEI. CDR3 region: CASSDPSGANVLTF. As DNA, the CDR3 is TGTGCCAGCAGTGACCCGAGTGGGGCCAACGTCCTGACTTTC.

V usage is TRBV9 and J usage is TRBJ2-1; maybe TRBD2 (6 bases). V was cut by 5 bases and J by 9 bases, with 12 bases left in between. The CDR3 loop spans 12 amino acids. From germline, CDR1 is SGDLS and CDR2 YYNGEE. DNA of the CDR3: TGTGCCAGCAGTACTAGCCCAGGTGAGCAGTTCTTC. Amino acids: CASSTSPGEQFF.

The chain joins TRBV4-1 to TRBJ2-3; possibly TRBD1 for D (6 bases). The CDR3 has 21 amino acids. V shed 0 bases and J shed 0 bases, with 25 bases lying between them. Looked up from germline, CDR1 is MGHRA and CDR2 is YSYEKL. CDR3 sequence reads: CASSQDRRMAGAKVSTDTQYF. CDR3 DNA: TGCGCCAGCAGCCAAGATCGGAGGATGGCAGGGGCTAAAGTGAGCACAGATACGCAGTATTTT.